This passage covers 17 T cell receptor beta chains from one sample sequenced in a study of shared clonotypes between healthy human individuals. Generated by immunoSEQ multiplex PCR, the TCRdb table keeps only in-frame clones and is missing some. This table has millions of clones, around 94% appearing once. The sample was naive CD4+ T cells sorted from blood. Subset denoted: CD45RA+ positively selected. The origin of the receptors is a man between 18 and 29 years old in good health.

This clone came up once. The genes are TRBV2 and TRBJ1-3; 7 bases line up with TRBD1. V trimming: 5 bases; J trimming: 0 bases; junction bases outside the gene matches: 4. The CDR3 length is 15 residues. Germline V CDR1 and CDR2: SNHLY, FYNNEI. This CDR3 is CASSSTGDSGNTIYF. CDR3 in DNA: TGTGCCAGCAGTTCCACAGGGGACTCTGGAAACACCATATATTTT. The full variable domain, with the rest looked up from reference TRBV2 and TRBJ1-3, is EPEVTQTPSHQVTQMGQEVILRCVPISNHLYFYWYRQILGQKVEFLVSFYNNEISEKSEIFDDQFSVERPDGSNFTLKIRSTKLEDSAMYFCASSSTGDSGNTIYFGEGSWLTVV.

The V call is TRBV5-6, the J call TRBJ1-1; D ambiguous. The V end was cut by 6 bases, the J end by 1 base, with 19 bases between. Looked up from germline, CDR1 is SGHDT and CDR2 is YYEEEE. The CDR3 has 16 residues. CDR3 region: CASNVRAASWNTEAFF. The CDR3 nucleotides read TGTGCCAGCAACGTCCGGGCAGCTTCGTGGAACACTGAAGCTTTCTTT.

Notes on this clone: Other DNA sequences within the sample encode an identical CDR3. The rearrangement links TRBV18 to TRBJ2-3, with D perhaps assigned TRBD1 or TRBD2 (5 bases each). V was trimmed by 5 bases and J by 2 bases, leaving 11 bases between them. The germline V gene encodes CDR1 KGHSH and CDR2 LQKENI. CDR3 size: 14 residues. CDR3 protein: CASSRQGVTDTQYF. The CDR3, as DNA: TGTGCCAGCTCAAGGCAGGGAGTCACAGATACGCAGTATTTT.

Of note for this clone: This CDR3 is also generated by other DNA sequences in the sample. The chain recombines TRBV5-1 with TRBJ1-6, with D uncertain. The germline V and J ends were trimmed by 0 bases and 10 bases, with 5 bases remaining between them. The CDR3 extends over 12 amino acids. Germline V gene sequence: CDR1 SGHRS, CDR2 YFSETQ. The CDR3 sequence: CASSLGESPLHF. CDR3 in DNA: TGCGCCAGCAGCTTGGGGGAGTCACCCCTCCACTTT.

The chain joins TRBV6-1 to TRBJ1-2; 7 bases line up with TRBD1. The germline V gene encodes CDR1 MNHNS and CDR2 SASEGT. V was pared by 5 bases and J by 0 bases, with 6 bases of the junction left unmatched. This CDR3 region has 15 residues. The CDR3 loop reads CASSRQGIPNYGYTF. The CDR3, as DNA: TGTGCCAGCAGTCGACAGGGTATCCCTAACTATGGCTACACCTTC.

The rearrangement joins TRBV5-1 to TRBJ2-5, with 12 bases that match TRBD2. Germline CDR1 is SGHRS and CDR2 is YFSETQ. The CDR3 totals 18 residues. Trimming at V came to 2 bases and at J to 2 bases, leaving 10 bases not matched to a gene. DNA of the CDR3: TGCGCCAGCAGCTTTCGACTAGCGGGGGTCTCCGGGCAAGAGACCCAGTACTTC. Its translation: CASSFRLAGVSGQETQYF.

This clone was picked up a small number of times. The V call is TRBV7-9, the J call TRBJ2-4; D unresolved. CDR1 SEHNR and CDR2 FQNEAQ come from the germline V gene (reference sequence). This CDR3 is built from 12 residues. Deletions cut 2 bases from V and 10 bases from J, with 9 bases between. CDR3 protein: CASSLHGLIQYF. As DNA, the CDR3 is TGTGCCAGCAGCTTACATGGGTTGATTCAGTACTTC.

This chain connects TRBV7-9 to TRBJ2-5; D remains unclear. The CDR3 is made up of 13 amino acids. Trimming shortened V by 2 bases and J by 1 base, and 5 bases separated the two germline ends. CDR1 is SEHNR and CDR2 is FQNEAQ in the germline V gene (reference sequence). This chain's CDR3 is CASSLSLQETQYF. CDR3 coding DNA: TGTGCCAGCAGCTTAAGCCTCCAAGAGACCCAGTACTTC.

The chain carries TRBV4-1 and TRBJ1-2, with TRBD1 identical over 7 bases. This CDR3 is built from 14 residues. V was pared by 1 base and J by 5 bases, with 4 bases of the junction left unmatched. In germline, CDR1 is MGHRA, CDR2 YSYEKL. The CDR3 sequence: CASSQAPGGYGYTF. CDR3 DNA: TGCGCCAGCAGCCAAGCTCCAGGGGGATATGGCTACACCTTC.

J is TRBJ2-2 and V is TRBV18, with D unresolved. Germline CDR1 is KGHSH and CDR2 is LQKENI. The ends were cut back, 4 bases at V and 2 bases at J, with 11 bases in the middle. CDR3 length: 15 amino acids. The DNA for the CDR3 is TGTGCCAGCTCACTCGGTACAGACAACACCGGGGAGCTGTTTTTT. Protein sequence: CASSLGTDNTGELFF.

This rearrangement joins TRBV5-1 to TRBJ2-1, with 13 bases aligning to TRBD2. The CDR3 is 16 amino acids. Germline CDR1 is SGHRS and CDR2 is YFSETQ. V trimming: 3 bases; J trimming: 7 bases; junction bases outside the gene matches: 7. CDR3 amino acids: CASSSRTSGRVNEQFF. DNA for the CDR3: TGCGCCAGCAGCTCGCGGACTAGCGGGAGAGTGAATGAGCAGTTCTTC.

V is TRBV2 and J is TRBJ1-2; TRBD1 aligns across 9 bases. Trimming removed 6 bases from V and 2 bases from J; junction bases left unmatched: 4. This CDR3 region has 14 residues. Germline CDR1 is SNHLY and CDR2 is FYNNEI. The CDR3 sequence is CASSFGQGNYGYTF. The CDR3 DNA reads TGTGCCAGCAGCTTTGGACAGGGGAACTATGGCTACACCTTC. The variable domain in full, completed from reference TRBV2 and TRBJ1-2, reads EPEVTQTPSHQVTQMGQEVILRCVPISNHLYFYWYRQILGQKVEFLVSFYNNEISEKSEIFDDQFSVERPDGSNFTLKIRSTKLEDSAMYFCASSFGQGNYGYTFGSGTRLTVV.

The rearrangement links TRBV6-1 to TRBJ2-1; the D is unclear. This CDR3 contains 12 residues. The germline V gene has CDR1 MNHNS and CDR2 SASEGT. Trimming stripped 7 bases from V and 3 bases from J, with 7 bases between. This CDR3 reads CASTAGYNEQFF. The DNA of the CDR3 is TGTGCCAGCACGGCAGGCTACAATGAGCAGTTCTTC.

The rearrangement uses TRBV5-4 and TRBJ2-7; 10 bases are shared with TRBD1. Trimming took 3 bases from V and 5 from J; bases not matched to a gene: 5. Germline CDR1 reads SGHNT; CDR2 reads YYREEE (reference sequence). This CDR3 comprises 14 residues. The CDR3 DNA sequence: TGTGCCAGCAGCTACCCGGGACAGGGGAACGAGCAGTACTTC. Translated, it gives CASSYPGQGNEQYF.

V gene TRBV27 combines with J gene TRBJ2-1; 12 nucleotides match TRBD2. Germline loops: CDR1 MNHEY, CDR2 SMNVEV (reference sequence). V was pared by 5 bases and J by 3 bases, with 2 bases of the junction left unmatched. The CDR3 has 15 residues. The chain's CDR3 is CASSRTSGIYNEQFF. CDR3 in DNA: TGTGCCAGCAGTAGGACTAGCGGGATCTACAATGAGCAGTTCTTC.

The chain combines TRBV19 with TRBJ2-5; D unclear. The V gene's germline CDR1 is LNHDA and CDR2 SQIVND (reference sequence). This CDR3 contains 12 residues. Between the trimmed V and J ends, which lost 7 bases and 7 bases, there was a span of 13 bases. CDR3 nucleotides: TGTGCCAGTAAAGACTCCCGTGGGACCCAGTACTTC. Translation: CASKDSRGTQYF.

This rearrangement joins TRBV14 to TRBJ2-7; 8 bases are shared with TRBD2. CDR1 is SGHDN, CDR2 FVKESK, per germline. The CDR3 length is 14 residues. V gave up 4 bases and J gave up 2 bases; unmatched junction bases: 4. As DNA, the CDR3 is TGTGCCAGCAGCCGTGCCGGGGGGGCCTACGAGCAGTACTTC. Amino acid sequence: CASSRAGGAYEQYF. Complete variable domain (other parts from reference TRBV14 and TRBJ2-7): EAGVTQFPSHSVIEKGQTVTLRCDPISGHDNLYWYRRVMGKEIKFLLHFVKESKQDESGMPNNRFLAERTGGTYSTLKVQPAELEDSGVYFCASSRAGGAYEQYFGPGTRLTVT.